The TCR beta chain under discussion was sequenced for a study of blood T cells in healthy people across ages. Study-wide results and limits: Naive CD4+ cell counts and diversity both ran higher in long-lived than in aged donors.

This clonotype was seen at least ten times. Its specificity is unknown. PCR was performed a second time for about 6 to 12 cycles using a sample-barcoded 5' primer and a J-beta primer mix. TCRdb used MiXCR to reprocess the 5' RACE reads, holding one entry per CDR3 protein. Of hundreds of thousands of distinct CDR3 sequences listed, about 50% were seen once; the top ten hold approximately 12%. V was clipped by 5 bases and J by 8 bases, with 13 bases between them. Germline V gene lookup returns CDR1 SGHDN and CDR2 FVKESK. The CDR3 loop spans 13 amino acids. This TCR was sampled from a woman older than 75 in good health. The chain joins TRBV14 to TRBJ2-1; no definite D call. The source material was blood. CDR3 loop: CASSSGLDHEQFF. The CDR3 coding sequence is TGTGCCAGCAGCTCGGGCCTTGACCATGAGCAGTTCTTC. The full variable domain, with the rest looked up from reference TRBV14 and TRBJ2-1, is EAGVTQFPSHSVIEKGQTVTLRCDPISGHDNLYWYRRVMGKEIKFLLHFVKESKQDESGMPNNRFLAERTGGTYSTLKVQPAELEDSGVYFCASSSGLDHEQFFGPGTRLTVL.